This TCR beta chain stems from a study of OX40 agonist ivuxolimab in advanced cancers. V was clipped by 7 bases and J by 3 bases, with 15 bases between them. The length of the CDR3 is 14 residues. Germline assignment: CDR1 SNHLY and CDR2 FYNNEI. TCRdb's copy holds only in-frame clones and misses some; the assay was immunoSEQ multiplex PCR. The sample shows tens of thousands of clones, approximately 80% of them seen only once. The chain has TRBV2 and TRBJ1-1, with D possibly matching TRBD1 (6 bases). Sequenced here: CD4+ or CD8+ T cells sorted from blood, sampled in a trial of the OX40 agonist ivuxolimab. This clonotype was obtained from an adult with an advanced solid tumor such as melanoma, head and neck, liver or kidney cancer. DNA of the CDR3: TGTGCCAGCAAGCCGCAGGGGAGTGACACTGAAGCTTTCTTT. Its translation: CASKPQGSDTEAFF.